These 9 T cell receptor beta chains originate from one sample sequenced in a study of T cell responses to AZD1222 COVID-19 vaccine. Repertoires were generated with immunoSEQ multiplex PCR, while TCRdb's copy carries only in-frame clones and drops some. This sample carries 75,000 to 100,000 clones, 90% of them seen once, and the ten largest clones take about 28%. Material: peripheral blood, obtained on day 0 of AZD1222 vaccination. These receptors were obtained from an adult in good health.

This chain links TRBV7-2 with TRBJ1-4; TRBD1 is a possible D gene (5 bases). The CDR3 totals 14 residues. Trimming took 1 base from V and 8 from J, leaving 11 bases between them. Germline V CDR1 and CDR2: SGHTA, FQGNSA. This CDR3 reads CASSLERWGEKLFF. The CDR3 coding sequence is TGTGCCAGCAGCTTAGAACGGTGGGGGGAAAAACTGTTTTTT.

The V call is TRBV7-2, the J call TRBJ2-3; 12 bases fit TRBD2. Trimming cost V 4 bases and J 4 bases; bases outside gene matches: 9. The CDR3 consists of 17 residues. CDR1 and CDR2 (germline): SGHTA, FQGNSA. CDR3 DNA: TGTGCCAGCAGCTCGGCTAGCGGGAGGGTAGTGGCAGATACGCAGTATTTT. It codes for CASSSASGRVVADTQYF.

This chain joins TRBV6-5 and TRBJ2-7; the match to TRBD1 covers 7 bases. Germline V lookup: CDR1 MNHEY, CDR2 SVGAGI. CDR3 length: 12 amino acids. Trimming removed 11 bases from V and 0 bases from J; junction bases left unmatched: 4. CDR3 DNA sequence: TGTGCCGCCCGGGACAGCTCCTACGAGCAGTACTTC. As protein: CAARDSSYEQYF.

The chain combines TRBV18 with TRBJ1-2; TRBD1 matches 8 bases. Germline CDR1 and CDR2: KGHSH and LQKENI. This CDR3 is built from 14 residues. The V gene end was trimmed by 3 bases and the J gene end by 1 base; junction bases not matched to a gene: 1. This CDR3 reads CASSPGQGNYGYTF. The DNA for the CDR3 is TGTGCCAGCTCACCCGGACAGGGTAACTATGGCTACACCTTC.

This rearrangement joins TRBV25-1 to TRBJ2-7, with D perhaps matching TRBD1 (6 bases). In germline, CDR1 is MGHDK, CDR2 SYGVNS. The CDR3 extends over 13 amino acids. The V end was cut by 8 bases, the J end by 2 bases, with 13 bases between. CDR3 protein: CASAGTKPYEQYF. CDR3 in DNA: TGTGCCAGCGCCGGGACAAAGCCCTACGAGCAGTACTTC.

The rearrangement links TRBV9 to TRBJ2-1, with D possibly being TRBD1 (6 bases). Trimming removed 4 bases at V and 9 bases at J, with 20 bases between. Germline assignment: CDR1 SGDLS and CDR2 YYNGEE. CDR3 length: 15 residues. CDR3 nucleotide sequence: TGTGCCAGCAGCCTGGACAGCACTCTGAGAGGTGAGCAGTTCTTC. This gives the protein CASSLDSTLRGEQFF.

This chain connects TRBV6-5 to TRBJ1-2; D is unclear. The CDR3 loop spans 12 amino acids. Germline V CDR1 and CDR2: MNHEY, SVGAGI. With 4 bases removed from V and 8 bases from J, the gap between germline ends came to 11 bases. The CDR3 protein is CASSSDFVGYTF. Written as DNA, the CDR3 is TGTGCCAGCAGTTCCGACTTTGTAGGCTACACCTTC.

This rearrangement joins TRBV19 to TRBJ1-1; no reliable D call. CDR3 length equals 15 residues. CDR1 is LNHDA, CDR2 SQIVND, per germline (reference sequence). The ends were cut back, 3 bases at V and 0 bases at J, with 11 bases in the middle. CDR3 residues: CASSINWSMNTEAFF. CDR3 nucleotides: TGTGCCAGTAGTATCAATTGGAGTATGAACACTGAAGCTTTCTTT.

This clone has a single count. The V gene is TRBV5-5, the J gene TRBJ2-7; either TRBD1 or TRBD2 may supply D (5 bases each). The CDR3 is 12 amino acids. With 5 bases removed from V and 3 bases from J, the gap between germline ends came to 9 bases. Germline lookup yields CDR1 SGHKS and CDR2 YYEKEE (reference sequence). The CDR3 DNA is TGTGCCAGCAGACGGGACGGCTACGAGCAGTACTTC. This translates into CASRRDGYEQYF.